One and the same sample provided the 21 T cell receptor beta chains below, sequenced in a study of T cells in Graves' hyperthyroidism and ophthalmopathy. Amplification targeted TCR beta CDR3 regions from RNA transcripts. The HTBI primer set served for first-round RT-PCR of the TCR CDR3. TCRdb re-derived calls from the multiplex PCR reads in MiXCR, one entry per CDR3 protein. The repertoire holds about 210,000 distinct CDR3 sequences, with about a sixth as singletons. The sample consisted of blood. These receptors were obtained from a man aged 45 to 65 with Graves' hyperthyroidism.

The chain couples TRBV24-1 to TRBJ2-1; 8 bases match TRBD2. Per germline, CDR1 KGHDR and CDR2 SFDVKD. The CDR3 is 15 residues long. The V gene end was trimmed by 5 bases and the J gene end by 7 bases; junction bases not matched to a gene: 9. The CDR3 DNA reads as TGTGCCACCAGTGGGACTAGCCAAGTTGGGAATGAGCAGTTCTTC. As protein: CATSGTSQVGNEQFF.

There are many counts of this clonotype. This chain connects TRBV28 to TRBJ2-7; D is unclear. The CDR3 runs to 15 residues. Germline V gene lookup returns CDR1 MDHEN and CDR2 SYDVKM. V was clipped by 4 bases and J by 0 bases, with 13 bases between them. The CDR3 sequence is CASSSATANSYEQYF. The CDR3 DNA reads TGTGCCAGCAGTTCGGCAACGGCTAACTCCTACGAGCAGTACTTC.

CDR3 nucleotide sequence: TGTGCCAGCAGTTTTGACAGGGACTACGAGCAGTACTTC. Translated: CASSFDRDYEQYF. This sequence joins TRBV28 and TRBJ2-7, with 7 bases lining up with TRBD1. Per the germline V gene, CDR1 is MDHEN and CDR2 is SYDVKM. V was pared by 3 bases and J by 3 bases, with 2 bases of the junction left unmatched. CDR3 length: 13 residues.

In this sample, this clonotype turned up many times. This sequence joins TRBV27 and TRBJ2-3, with D perhaps TRBD1 (5 bases). The ends were cut back, 9 bases at V and 0 bases at J, with 16 bases in the middle. This CDR3 has 15 residues. Per the germline V gene, CDR1 is MNHEY and CDR2 is SMNVEV (reference sequence). The CDR3 nucleotides read TGTGCCAGTAAACCAGGGCAGACTAGCACAGATACGCAGTATTTT. The encoded protein is CASKPGQTSTDTQYF.

This clonotype was observed at least ten times. The genes are TRBV12-3 or TRBV12-4 and TRBJ1-2; D gene uncertain. The CDR3 spans 14 residues. V was trimmed by 6 bases and J by 4 bases, leaving 15 bases between them. The CDR3, as DNA: TGTGCCAGCAGCCCTGACCCCAAAACCTATGGCTACACCTTC. Its translation: CASSPDPKTYGYTF.

This clonotype was detected many times. The rearrangement uses TRBV7-2 and TRBJ2-3; TRBD1 aligns across 7 bases. The CDR3 consists of 16 residues. The junction had 8 bases not matched to a gene; V was cut back by 5 bases and J by 0 bases. CDR1 is SGHTA, CDR2 FQGNSA, per germline. The CDR3 sequence: CASSQGVQASTDTQYF. For the CDR3, the DNA is TGTGCCAGCAGCCAGGGGGTACAGGCTAGCACAGATACGCAGTATTTT.

Many counts were recorded for this clonotype. V is TRBV10-2 and J is TRBJ2-7, with 8 bases that match TRBD2. V was clipped by 6 bases and J by 3 bases; unmatched bases: 13. The CDR3 is made up of 16 amino acids. Germline V gene lookup returns CDR1 WSHSY and CDR2 SAAADI. CDR3 amino acids: CASSRPPGLVSYEQYF. CDR3 nucleotide sequence: TGCGCCAGCAGCAGACCTCCGGGACTAGTAAGCTACGAGCAGTACTTC.

This clonotype appeared many times. This chain joins TRBV27 and TRBJ2-5; 8 nucleotides agree with TRBD2. Germline assignment: CDR1 MNHEY and CDR2 SMNVEV (reference sequence). The junction had 7 bases not matched to a gene; V was cut back by 3 bases and J by 1 base. The CDR3 has 16 amino acids. The CDR3 nucleotides are TGTGCCAGCAGTTTTTTCGGGAGGGGGATCCAAGAGACCCAGTACTTC. Translation: CASSFFGRGIQETQYF.

The gene calls are TRBV7-9 and TRBJ2-7; 14 bases map to TRBD2. CDR1 SEHNR and CDR2 FQNEAQ come from the germline V gene (reference sequence). The CDR3 loop spans 15 amino acids. The V gene end was trimmed by 5 bases and the J gene end by 4 bases; junction bases not matched to a gene: 4. The CDR3 reads CASSHGTSGSYEQYF. The CDR3 DNA follows: TGTGCCAGCAGCCACGGGACTAGCGGGAGTTACGAGCAGTACTTC.

Ten or more counts support this clonotype. This rearrangement joins TRBV29-1 to TRBJ2-3; TRBD1 might be the D (6 bases). The CDR3 loop spans 14 amino acids. The ends were cut back, 1 base at V and 4 bases at J, with 12 bases in the middle. Germline CDR1 is SQVTM and CDR2 is ANQGSEA. The CDR3 loop is CSVEGVQGPDTQYF. The DNA of the CDR3 is TGCAGCGTTGAAGGGGTCCAGGGGCCAGATACGCAGTATTTT.

The CDR3 reads CASSLEGRNSPLHF. In DNA form, the CDR3 reads TGTGCCAGCAGCCTAGAAGGGCGAAATTCACCCCTCCACTTT. This chain uses TRBV4-2 with TRBJ1-6, with D unclear. Trimming pared 4 bases from V and 7 bases from J, leaving 11 bases between. The CDR3 consists of 14 residues. Germline lookup yields CDR1 LGHNA and CDR2 YNFKEQ.

This clonotype was recorded at least ten times. The chain recombines TRBV7-9 with TRBJ2-1; D unclear. The V gene's germline CDR1 is SEHNR and CDR2 FQNEAQ (reference sequence). Trimming cost V 1 base and J 2 bases, with 9 bases left between them. The CDR3 loop spans 15 amino acids. CDR3: CASSLVRNTYNEQFF. The CDR3, as DNA: TGTGCCAGCAGCTTAGTTAGAAATACCTACAATGAGCAGTTCTTC.

The table lists this clonotype with many counts. This rearrangement joins TRBV2 to TRBJ2-1; TRBD2 aligns across 9 bases. From germline, CDR1 is SNHLY and CDR2 FYNNEI. Trimming at V came to 7 bases and at J to 5 bases, leaving 12 bases not matched to a gene. CDR3 length: 16 amino acids. CDR3 DNA: TGTGCCAGCACTCAAGAGGCTAGCGGGAATAACAATGAGCAGTTCTTC. Translation: CASTQEASGNNNEQFF.

The V gene is TRBV19, the J gene TRBJ2-1; TRBD2 matches at 11 bases. J was trimmed by 2 bases and V by 6 bases; bases with no gene match: 6. The CDR3 covers 16 residues. The V gene's germline CDR1 is LNHDA and CDR2 SQIVND (reference sequence). The CDR3: CASSASGRNTYNEQFF. The DNA for the CDR3 is TGTGCCAGTAGCGCTAGCGGGAGGAATACCTACAATGAGCAGTTCTTC.

This clonotype was detected ten times or more. This sequence joins TRBV28 and TRBJ2-7; TRBD2 is a possible D gene (6 bases). The CDR3 totals 18 residues. V was shortened by 3 bases and J by 2 bases, with 23 bases between the two germline ends. Germline V CDR1 and CDR2: MDHEN, SYDVKM. As DNA, the CDR3 is TGTGCCAGCAGTTTTGATATCTGGGGGGACCGGGGTGCCTACGAGCAGTACTTC. This gives the protein CASSFDIWGDRGAYEQYF. The entire variable domain, with the rest obtained from reference TRBV28 and TRBJ2-7, is as follows: DVKVTQSSRYLVKRTGEKVFLECVQDMDHENMFWYRQDPGLGLRLIYFSYDVKMKEKGDIPEGYSVSREKKERFSLILESASTNQTSMYLCASSFDIWGDRGAYEQYFGPGTRLTVT.

This clonotype appeared many times. The chain is built from TRBV20-1 and TRBJ2-3; 8 bases are shared with TRBD2. From germline, CDR1 is DFQATT and CDR2 SNEGSKA (reference sequence). There are 17 residues in the CDR3. V shed 8 bases, J shed 4 bases, and the junction held 20 bases outside the gene matches. The CDR3 sequence: CSPQAALGREVADTQYF. The CDR3 DNA follows: TGCAGTCCACAGGCGGCTTTGGGGCGGGAGGTCGCAGATACGCAGTATTTT.

The sample holds many counts of this clonotype. The rearrangement uses TRBV11-2 and TRBJ2-5; no clear D. Germline CDR1 is SGHAT and CDR2 is FQNNGV. V shed 3 bases and J shed 0 bases, with 2 bases lying between them. CDR3 size: 12 residues. The CDR3 coding sequence is TGTGCCAGCAGCTTTAACCAAGAGACCCAGTACTTC. Translation: CASSFNQETQYF. The full variable domain, completed using reference TRBV11-2 and TRBJ2-5, is EAGVAQSPRYKIIEKRQSVAFWCNPISGHATLYWYQQILGQGPKLLIQFQNNGVVDDSQLPKDRFSAERLKGVDSTLKIQPAKLEDSAVYLCASSFNQETQYFGPGTRLLVL.

The V gene is TRBV18, the J gene TRBJ1-2; 8 bases are shared with TRBD1. V trimming: 5 bases; J trimming: 7 bases; junction bases outside the gene matches: 0. CDR1 and CDR2 (germline): KGHSH, LQKENI. This CDR3 is built from 11 residues. CDR3 amino acids: CASSGQGGYTF. The CDR3 DNA is TGTGCCAGCTCAGGACAGGGTGGCTACACCTTC.

This clonotype has ten or more counts. This chain links TRBV11-3 with TRBJ2-1, with 10 nucleotides matching TRBD2. Trimming cost V 7 bases and J 9 bases; bases outside gene matches: 15. CDR1 is SGHNT and CDR2 is YENEEA in the germline V gene. The CDR3 covers 16 residues. The CDR3 spells CASTLGLAGEYGEQFF. The CDR3 nucleotides read TGTGCCAGCACCTTGGGGCTAGCGGGAGAGTACGGTGAGCAGTTCTTC.

There are many counts of this clonotype. The rearrangement joins TRBV7-8 to TRBJ1-1; 8 positions agree with TRBD1. This CDR3 comprises 15 residues. With 5 bases clipped from V and 4 bases from J, the junction kept 9 bases outside the gene matches. Germline-derived CDR1 and CDR2 are SGHVS and FQNEAQ. The CDR3 DNA sequence: TGTGCCAGCAGCGAGAAGACAGGGGCGGCCACTGAAGCTTTCTTT. Its translation is CASSEKTGAATEAFF. Using reference TRBV7-8 and TRBJ1-1 for the parts outside the CDR3, the full variable domain is GAGVSQSPRYKVAKRGQDVALRCDPISGHVSLFWYQQALGQGPEFLTYFQNEAQLDKSGLPSDRFFAERPEGSVSTLKIQRTQQEDSAVYLCASSEKTGAATEAFFGQGTRLTVV.

Many counts were recorded for this clonotype. The genes are TRBV7-9 and TRBJ2-2; D possibly uses TRBD1 or TRBD2 (6 bases each). The germline gives CDR1 SEHNR, CDR2 FQNEAQ (reference sequence). The CDR3 is made up of 14 amino acids. V was pared by 5 bases and J by 7 bases, with 14 bases between. CDR3 residues: CASSPRGGGGELFF. CDR3 in DNA: TGTGCCAGCAGCCCCAGAGGGGGAGGCGGGGAGCTGTTTTTT.